This T cell receptor beta chain is drawn from a study of shared clonotypes between healthy human individuals. The length of the CDR3 is 15 residues. V was pared by 0 bases and J by 0 bases, with 8 bases between. Germline lookup yields CDR1 SGHNT and CDR2 YYREEE (reference sequence). Findings and limits, study-wide: Represented diversity (both genetic and exposure-history) was limited by the small number of donors.

Produced via immunoSEQ multiplex PCR; TCRdb's table is partial and in-frame only. The data contain around 2.3 million clones, 90% to 96% of them singletons. For this clone: Its cognate antigen is unknown.

The investigators split CD4+ cells into a CD45RA+ naive subset and a CD45RA-negative memory subset. J is TRBJ2-3 and V is TRBV5-4; D is unclear. The sequence was collected from a man younger than 35 in good health. The sample was naive CD4+ T cells sorted from blood. Subset here: CD45RA+ positively selected. The CDR3, as DNA: TGTGCCAGCAGCTTGGACTCCCAAAGCACAGATACGCAGTATTTT. This codes for CASSLDSQSTDTQYF.